The following is a T cell receptor (beta chain) sequence with its context. The sample holds a few counts of this clonotype. Its antigen specificity is not known. The sample holds no much larger clone one base away, and base qualities are not on file. Sequencing relied on an Illumina HiSeq 1500. The public reads were run again by TCRdb, first through fastp at Q25 and then through MiXCR, and only productive beta chains were kept. Merged by CDR3 protein, the rows form single entries marked with the most common genes and DNA. The sample table contains approximately 750,000 distinct CDR3 sequences; only one count was recorded for 35% of them. About 2.8% of the sample is taken by the ten largest. The sample originates from a study of T cell repertoires in cytomegalovirus infection (dated 2019 in TCRdb). Regarding the research as a whole: The HLA type of each donor mattered for the analysis, because public TCR beta signatures pointed to carriage of CMV infection along with the matching HLA type. Study-wide findings and limitations: The ex vivo response was dominated by HLA-C-restricted CMV-specific TCR beta clonotypes, which also provided the single most frequent clonotype in two of eight donors. Carriers of CMV infection plus the relevant HLA type were discriminated by the cumulative frequency of public TCR beta family members in the study cohort and in an independent 352-donor cohort.

The CDR1 and CDR2 encoded by the germline V gene are SGDLS and YYNGEE. The CDR3 runs 12 residues from the cysteine to the phenylalanine. Just the 36-base CDR3 DNA is kept, in frame starting at base 1. Trimming removed 1 base from V and 5 bases from J, leaving 5 bases between the germline ends. The chain is made from TRBV9 and TRBJ2-3; the D gene lacks a confident call. Input material: PBMCs. The clonotype was recovered from a human donor in good health (CMV status not recorded). Some clones in this sample may be carry-over from other donors' samples. The sequence in DNA is TGTGCCAGCAGCGTATCCCAAGATACGCAGTATTTT. The translation is CASSVSQDTQYF.